The text below deals with one T cell receptor beta chain. The sample comes from a study of blood T cell repertoires in COVID-19. Looking at the study overall: Samples taken during acute and convalescent COVID-19 were collected in the United States, Italy and Spain.

V lost 4 bases and J lost 4; bases outside the gene matches: 10. The CDR3 runs 16 residues. CDR1 and CDR2 from the germline V gene are ENHRY and SYGVKD. Authors' processing steps: Reference gene primer amplification gave nucleated cell count estimates. Profiled with immunoSEQ multiplex PCR; TCRdb holds only in-frame clones, not every one. That table supplies the V and J calls and clone size; D and trimming were determined from the DNA. The profile shows around 63,000 clones, just over 85% of them singletons. V usage is TRBV10-3 and J usage is TRBJ2-7, with TRBD2 matching over 10 bases. Sequencing used peripheral blood. The TCR sequence derives from an elderly woman with active COVID-19. CDR3 nucleotide sequence: TGTGCCATCAGTGCCCGTAGCGGGGGGTCCTCTTACGAGCAGTACTTC. Translation gives CAISARSGGSSYEQYF.